Presented here are 4 T cell receptor beta chains from one specimen sequenced in a study of blood T cell repertoires in COVID-19. Using immunoSEQ multiplex PCR, the repertoire was profiled, and TCRdb retains in-frame clones only, with some absent. Of more than 70,000 clones in the sample, more than 70% were seen once. Sequencing input: peripheral blood. All receptors come from a woman older than 75 in a cohort sampled during active or convalescent COVID-19.

The rearrangement uses TRBV5-1 and TRBJ2-3, with TRBD2 as a possible D gene (6 bases). Trimming pared 5 bases from V and 2 bases from J, leaving 15 bases between. The CDR3 is 15 amino acids. Germline CDR1 SGHRS, CDR2 YFSETQ. The CDR3 protein is CASRRDSSTTDTQYF. The DNA for the CDR3 is TGCGCCAGCAGGCGGGACTCTTCGACCACAGATACGCAGTATTTT.

The chain uses TRBV30 and TRBJ2-2; TRBD1 matches at 9 bases. Germline-derived CDR1 and CDR2 are GTSNPN and SVGIG (reference sequence). There are 15 residues in the CDR3. V gave up 7 bases and J gave up 7 bases; unmatched junction bases: 13. CDR3 DNA: TGTGCCTCCGTAGGACAGGGGCTGATCATCGGGGAGCTGTTTTTT. Protein sequence: CASVGQGLIIGELFF. Based on the CDR3 plus reference TRBV30 and TRBJ2-2, the full variable domain is SQTIHQWPATLVQPVGSPLSLECTVEGTSNPNLYWYRQAAGRGLQLLFYSVGIGQISSEVPQNLSASRPQDRQFILSSKKLLLSDSGFYLCASVGQGLIIGELFFGEGSRLTVL.

The chain has TRBV6-2 or TRBV6-3 and TRBJ2-1; 7 bases map to TRBD2. This CDR3 spans 15 amino acids. Trimming cost V 6 bases and J 9 bases; bases outside gene matches: 14. Germline V gene data show CDR1 as MNHEY and CDR2 as SVGEGT. The CDR3 here is CASSPRREGMVEQFF. CDR3 nucleotides: TGTGCCAGCAGCCCCCGCAGGGAGGGCATGGTTGAGCAGTTCTTC.

This chain links TRBV6-5 with TRBJ1-1, with D perhaps TRBD1 (6 bases). This CDR3 spans 13 amino acids. Germline CDR1 reads MNHEY; CDR2 reads SVGAGI. Deletions cut 3 bases from V and 3 bases from J, with 8 bases between. For the CDR3, the DNA is TGTGCCAGCAGTTATCAGGGGTACACTGAAGCTTTCTTT. Protein sequence: CASSYQGYTEAFF.